The 30 T cell receptor beta chains reported below all come from one sample, sequenced in a study of T-cell memory formation after mild COVID-19. MiXCR, applied by TCRdb to the 5' RACE reads, yields one record per CDR3 protein. Altogether approximately 180,000 distinct CDR3 sequences are present, 16% being singletons, with the ten largest covering around 1.9%. Material for sequencing was PBMCs or a T cell subset sorted from them (not recorded which). The origin of the receptors is an adult woman who had mild COVID-19 (a few samples of this study predate the infection). Cell type and time point are not known.

This clonotype was counted only a few times. The chain carries TRBV3-1 and TRBJ2-2; D perhaps matches TRBD1 (5 bases). The CDR3 runs to 16 residues. Germline CDR1 reads LGHDT; CDR2 reads YNNKEL (reference sequence). Trimming took 0 bases from V and 4 from J, leaving 12 bases between them. The CDR3 bases are TGTGCCAGCAGCCAAGAGGGGCTAGTCGGCACCGGGGAGCTGTTTTTT. It codes for CASSQEGLVGTGELFF.

This clonotype was observed once. This chain links TRBV4-1 with TRBJ2-6; 10 nucleotides align to TRBD2. The CDR3 covers 18 residues. J gave up 3 bases and V 1 base, and 6 bases lay outside the gene matches. The germline V gene has CDR1 MGHRA and CDR2 YSYEKL. The DNA of the CDR3 is TGCGCCAGCAGCCAAGTCCAGCGGGGGGGCCTTGGGGCCAACGTCCTGACTTTC. Amino acid sequence: CASSQVQRGGLGANVLTF.

This clonotype was picked up a small number of times. The rearrangement links TRBV2 to TRBJ1-2; D may be TRBD1 (6 bases). CDR1 SNHLY and CDR2 FYNNEI come from the germline V gene. The CDR3 spans 13 residues. Trimming pared 4 bases from V and 8 bases from J, leaving 14 bases between. CDR3 region: CASSGGGAEGYTF. Here the CDR3 DNA reads TGTGCCAGCAGTGGGGGGGGGGCGGAAGGCTACACCTTC.

This clonotype was counted between two and nine times. This chain links TRBV27 with TRBJ2-7; D unclear. This CDR3 is 13 amino acids long. The ends were cut back, 2 bases at V and 1 base at J, with 6 bases in the middle. Per the germline V gene, CDR1 is MNHEY and CDR2 is SMNVEV (reference sequence). CDR3 DNA sequence: TGTGCCAGCAGTTTAGGCTGGTCCTACGAGCAGTACTTC. Residues: CASSLGWSYEQYF.

This clonotype was seen a handful of times. The CDR3 nucleotides are TGTGCCAGCAGTTCCTGGGGGGTAGCGGGAGGGCACGGGGAGCTGTTTTTT. Translation: CASSSWGVAGGHGELFF. The rearrangement joins TRBV12-3 or TRBV12-4 to TRBJ2-2, with 11 bases identical to TRBD2. After removal of 4 bases from V and 7 bases from J, the junction contained 11 bases not matched to a gene. CDR3 length: 17 residues.

J is TRBJ1-4 and V is TRBV30; D may be TRBD1 (5 bases). CDR1 GTSNPN and CDR2 SVGIG come from the germline V gene (reference sequence). V dropped 2 bases and J dropped 8 bases, with 15 bases sitting between them. CDR3 length: 14 amino acids. CDR3 residues: CAWSTQGYGEKLFF. The DNA of the CDR3 is TGTGCCTGGAGTACTCAGGGCTATGGAGAAAAACTGTTTTTT.

J is TRBJ2-7 and V is TRBV3-1; D is possibly TRBD1 (6 bases). Trimming left V 4 bases short and J 4 bases short, with 14 bases between. Germline CDR1 and CDR2: LGHDT and YNNKEL (reference sequence). The CDR3 totals 14 residues. This CDR3 reads CASSLNGQTYEQYF. In DNA form, the CDR3 reads TGTGCCAGCAGCCTAAATGGACAGACATACGAGCAGTACTTC.

A few counts support this clonotype. The rearrangement uses TRBV4-1 and TRBJ2-7; D gene ambiguous. From germline, CDR1 is MGHRA and CDR2 YSYEKL. The CDR3 sequence is 16 residues long. Deletions cut 0 bases from V and 0 bases from J, with 12 bases between. The CDR3 DNA sequence: TGCGCCAGCAGCCAAGATCGCGGCCGGAACTCCTACGAGCAGTACTTC. Residues: CASSQDRGRNSYEQYF.

The gene calls are TRBV2 and TRBJ2-3, with D perhaps matching TRBD1 (6 bases). V was clipped by 7 bases and J by 6 bases, with 11 bases between them. This CDR3 spans 12 amino acids. Germline V CDR1 and CDR2: SNHLY, FYNNEI. The CDR3 nucleotides read TGTGCCAGCACCCCGCAGGGGGATACGCAGTATTTT. This gives the protein CASTPQGDTQYF. Based on the CDR3 plus reference TRBV2 and TRBJ2-3, the full variable domain is EPEVTQTPSHQVTQMGQEVILRCVPISNHLYFYWYRQILGQKVEFLVSFYNNEISEKSEIFDDQFSVERPDGSNFTLKIRSTKLEDSAMYFCASTPQGDTQYFGPGTRLTVL.

The CDR3 nucleotides read TGTGCCAGCAGTTCTACAGGGTACGAGCAGTACTTC. Its translation: CASSSTGYEQYF. The chain is built from TRBV6-5 and TRBJ2-7; D possibly corresponds to TRBD1 (6 bases). The CDR3 contains 12 residues. V lost 4 bases to trimming and J lost 4 bases, with 8 bases between them. Germline CDR1 is MNHEY and CDR2 is SVGAGI.

This clonotype was seen repeatedly, ten times or more. The rearrangement joins TRBV27 to TRBJ2-1, with 9 bases identical to TRBD1. Trimming cost V 5 bases and J 3 bases; bases outside gene matches: 2. CDR3 size: 14 residues. Germline V CDR1 and CDR2: MNHEY, SMNVEV (reference sequence). The DNA for the CDR3 is TGTGCCAGCAGTCAGGACAGGGGCTACAATGAGCAGTTCTTC. Translation: CASSQDRGYNEQFF.

In its sample, this clonotype was seen a few times. This chain uses TRBV20-1 with TRBJ2-2; D unresolved. The CDR3 sequence is 16 residues long. The germline V gene encodes CDR1 DFQATT and CDR2 SNEGSKA (reference sequence). Trimming stripped 5 bases from V and 1 base from J, with 17 bases between. The CDR3 coding sequence is TGCAGTGCTGCAAAAAGGGTCTCCGGGAACACCGGGGAGCTGTTTTTT. This translates into CSAAKRVSGNTGELFF.

This clonotype has a handful of counts. The rearrangement uses TRBV2 and TRBJ1-5, with D possibly being TRBD1 (5 bases). The CDR3 has 16 amino acids. V was clipped by 7 bases and J by 5 bases, with 21 bases between them. The germline V gene encodes CDR1 SNHLY and CDR2 FYNNEI. The CDR3 loop is CASTVRGPGGHQPQHF. CDR3 DNA: TGTGCCAGCACCGTTAGGGGCCCGGGGGGTCATCAGCCCCAGCATTTT.

This chain joins TRBV4-1 and TRBJ2-7; weak D call: TRBD2 (6 bases). The germline CDR1 and CDR2 sequences are MGHRA and YSYEKL. Trimming removed 0 bases at V and 7 bases at J, with 13 bases between. The CDR3 contains 14 residues. Here the CDR3 DNA reads TGCGCCAGCAGCCAAGATCCGGGAGAATGGGAGCAGTACTTC. Its translation is CASSQDPGEWEQYF.

In its sample, this clonotype was seen a few times. The chain couples TRBV29-1 to TRBJ2-5; TRBD1 is a possible D gene (5 bases). V shed 6 bases and J shed 6 bases, with 23 bases lying between them. Germline assignment: CDR1 SQVTM and CDR2 ANQGSEA. This CDR3 has 15 amino acids. The CDR3 DNA sequence: TGCAGCGTCCCCCCCAAGAGTGGGGCCGGTCAGACCCAGTACTTC. Its protein is CSVPPKSGAGQTQYF. The variable domain in full, completed from reference TRBV29-1 and TRBJ2-5, reads SAVISQKPSRDICQRGTSLTIQCQVDSQVTMMFWYRQQPGQSLTLIATANQGSEATYESGFVIDKFPISRPNLTFSTLTVSNMSPEDSSIYLCSVPPKSGAGQTQYFGPGTRLLVL.

There are a few counts of this clonotype. The gene calls are TRBV5-5 and TRBJ1-2; D is perhaps TRBD1 (5 bases). Trimming stripped 4 bases from V and 1 base from J, with 8 bases between. This CDR3 is 13 amino acids long. The germline gives CDR1 SGHKS, CDR2 YYEKEE (reference sequence). CDR3 sequence: CASSPGGNYGYTF. CDR3 DNA: TGTGCCAGCAGCCCGGGGGGTAACTATGGCTACACCTTC.

The table lists this clonotype with a few counts. The chain links TRBV7-9 to TRBJ2-1, with TRBD2 matching 10 bases. The trim removed 4 bases at V and 6 bases at J, leaving 15 bases unmatched. Germline V gene sequence: CDR1 SEHNR, CDR2 FQNEAQ (reference sequence). This CDR3 has 18 residues. The CDR3 loop reads CASSSLTSGPSWGNEQFF. As DNA, the CDR3 is TGTGCCAGCAGCTCCCTGACTAGCGGGCCCTCCTGGGGCAATGAGCAGTTCTTC.

The chain is built from TRBV7-9 and TRBJ1-2; D is unclear. The germline V gene encodes CDR1 SEHNR and CDR2 FQNEAQ (reference sequence). Trimming left V 5 bases short and J 3 bases short, with 10 bases between. The CDR3 contains 13 residues. CDR3 residues: CASSPHGDYGYTF. The CDR3, as DNA: TGTGCCAGCAGCCCCCACGGGGACTATGGCTACACCTTC.

Many counts were recorded for this clonotype. This chain joins TRBV12-3 or TRBV12-4 and TRBJ2-3; TRBD2 matches 9 bases. J was trimmed by 2 bases and V by 5 bases; bases with no gene match: 8. CDR3 length: 16 amino acids. The CDR3 protein is CASSTRLAELTDTQYF. For the CDR3, the DNA is TGTGCCAGCAGTACGAGACTAGCGGAGCTCACAGATACGCAGTATTTT.

This clonotype was picked up a small number of times. V is TRBV28 and J is TRBJ2-7, with TRBD2 identical over 7 bases. CDR1 MDHEN and CDR2 SYDVKM come from the germline V gene. The V segment lost 3 bases and the J segment 2 bases; nucleotides outside the gene matches: 4. This CDR3 is 14 amino acids long. The CDR3 loop is CASSFSGPTYEQYF. CDR3 sequence (DNA): TGTGCCAGCAGTTTTAGCGGGCCAACCTACGAGCAGTACTTC.

The chain joins TRBV12-3 or TRBV12-4 to TRBJ1-2; D is unclear. The CDR3 is 14 amino acids. The ends were cut back, 1 base at V and 2 bases at J, with 8 bases in the middle. CDR3 sequence (DNA): TGTGCCAGCAGTTTAGGGGCGGTAAACTATGGCTACACCTTC. Protein sequence: CASSLGAVNYGYTF.

This clonotype has a count of ten or more. The genes are TRBV7-9 and TRBJ2-7; 9 nucleotides line up with TRBD1. V shed 4 bases, J shed 12 bases, and the junction held 7 bases outside the gene matches. Germline CDR1 reads SEHNR; CDR2 reads FQNEAQ (reference sequence). This CDR3 comprises 12 residues. This chain's CDR3 is CASSSGQGNRYF. The CDR3 coding sequence is TGTGCCAGCAGCTCGGGACAGGGAAATCGGTACTTC.

This clonotype was counted between two and nine times. The gene calls are TRBV29-1 and TRBJ2-3; D is ambiguous. The germline gives CDR1 SQVTM, CDR2 ANQGSEA. Trimming left V 4 bases short and J 5 bases short, with 10 bases between. CDR3 length equals 12 residues. The CDR3 is CSVGRPRDTQYF. CDR3 DNA sequence: TGCAGCGTTGGACGTCCTAGAGATACGCAGTATTTT.

This clonotype has a handful of counts. The chain is built from TRBV29-1 and TRBJ2-7; unclear D gene. This CDR3 is built from 11 residues. Trimming left V 7 bases short and J 3 bases short, with 10 bases between. Germline V gene lookup returns CDR1 SQVTM and CDR2 ANQGSEA. The CDR3 spells CSAVYLYEQYF. The CDR3 bases are TGCAGCGCCGTTTACCTCTACGAGCAGTACTTC.

The J gene is TRBJ2-5, the V gene TRBV6-2 or TRBV6-3; D is possibly TRBD2 (6 bases). Germline V gene lookup returns CDR1 MNHEY and CDR2 SVGEGT. Trimming left V 0 bases short and J 4 bases short, with 9 bases between. There are 14 residues in the CDR3. The CDR3 protein is CASSYSMGGETQYF. The CDR3 DNA follows: TGTGCCAGCAGTTACTCGATGGGGGGAGAGACCCAGTACTTC.

The chain uses TRBV5-1 and TRBJ2-1; 7 bases agree with TRBD2. Judging by the DNA end, TRBJ2-7 fits better; the J call may be wrong. Germline loops: CDR1 SGHRS, CDR2 YFSETQ. This CDR3 spans 15 amino acids. Here the CDR3 DNA reads TGCGCCAGCAGCCAGCTAGCGGACTCCTACAATGAGCAGTACTTC. This translates into CASSQLADSYNEQYF.

V usage is TRBV20-1 and J usage is TRBJ2-3; 16 nucleotides align to TRBD2. V shed 6 bases, J shed 7 bases, and the junction held 4 bases outside the gene matches. This CDR3 contains 14 residues. From germline, CDR1 is DFQATT and CDR2 SNEGSKA (reference sequence). CDR3 loop: CSAGTSGGANTQYF. The CDR3 DNA follows: TGCAGTGCCGGGACTAGCGGGGGGGCAAATACGCAGTATTTT.

At least ten counts were recorded for this clonotype. The rearrangement uses TRBV12-3 or TRBV12-4 and TRBJ1-4; D is possibly TRBD1 (5 bases). V was trimmed by 8 bases and J by 6 bases, leaving 13 bases between them. The CDR3 sequence is 13 residues long. The CDR3 DNA reads as TGTGCCAGCTCCAGGGCGGGGTATGAAAAACTGTTTTTT. Translating it yields CASSRAGYEKLFF.

J is TRBJ2-3 and V is TRBV18; D gene ambiguous. Germline V lookup: CDR1 KGHSH, CDR2 LQKENI. The CDR3 totals 13 residues. V gave up 1 base and J gave up 6 bases, with 8 bases separating them. CDR3 coding DNA: TGTGCCAGCTCACCACAGAGTAAGGATACGCAGTATTTT. Translation gives CASSPQSKDTQYF.

This clonotype has a handful of counts. Written as DNA, the CDR3 is TGTGCCAGCAGCTTAAATGGTCGTTCTGAAGCTTTCTTT. Protein: CASSLNGRSEAFF. The chain links TRBV7-3 to TRBJ1-1; no firm D call. The germline V and J ends were trimmed by 1 base and 6 bases, with 9 bases remaining between them. The CDR3 has 13 residues. Germline V gene sequence: CDR1 SGHTA, CDR2 FQGTGA.